This T cell receptor beta chain stems from a study of T-cell reconstitution after alpha-beta-depleted transplantation in children. Unique molecular identifiers were built into the TCRbeta library. One entry per CDR3 protein results from TCRdb running MiXCR on the PCR reads. In the table there are about 360,000 distinct CDR3 sequences, 13% of which are singletons. V gave up 0 bases and J gave up 1 base, with 12 bases separating them. Germline V gives CDR1 DFQATT, CDR2 SNEGSKA (reference sequence). The CDR3 covers 15 residues. The table lists this clonotype with a few counts. The V gene is TRBV20-1, the J gene TRBJ1-1, with D hard to call. Sequenced here: PBMCs, sampled from the stem cell graft. This receptor was obtained from a human donor who donated a stem cell graft to a child with Fanconi anemia. The CDR3 coding sequence is TGCAGTGCTAGAGATATCCAGCTGACGAACACTGAAGCTTTCTTT. It is translated as CSARDIQLTNTEAFF.